These 12 T cell receptor beta chains originate from one sample sequenced in a study of CD8 T cells in Susac syndrome. RNA, at about 0.45 to 1 ug, was reverse transcribed with random hexamers. Using its own MiXCR run on the immunoSEQ multiplex PCR reads, TCRdb lists one record per CDR3 protein. The sample lists more than 150,000 distinct CDR3 sequences; about 95% were seen once. The sample consisted of CD4+ T cells from PBMCs. The receptors here all came from a human donor with Susac syndrome.

The V and J genes are TRBV20-1 and TRBJ2-1, with 8 bases matching TRBD2. The V gene's germline CDR1 is DFQATT and CDR2 SNEGSKA (reference sequence). V lost 6 bases to trimming and J lost 8 bases; unmatched junction nucleotides: 9. This CDR3 is 13 amino acids long. CDR3 sequence reads: CSALRGAVDEQFF. The CDR3 DNA reads TGCAGTGCCCTGCGGGGGGCGGTCGATGAGCAGTTCTTC.

The chain carries TRBV4-3 and TRBJ1-6, with TRBD1 as a possible D gene (5 bases). The CDR3 sequence is 16 residues long. CDR1 LGHNA and CDR2 YSLEER come from the germline V gene. Trimming removed 0 bases from V and 3 bases from J, with 9 bases in between. The chain's CDR3 is CASSQEQGGYNSPLHF. The CDR3 region has the DNA TGCGCCAGCAGCCAAGAGCAGGGAGGCTATAATTCACCCCTCCACTTT.

The rearrangement uses TRBV12-3 or TRBV12-4 and TRBJ1-2; maybe TRBD1 (5 bases). Trimming took off 6 bases at V and 8 bases at J, with 16 bases between the two ends. The CDR3 spans 13 residues. This chain's CDR3 is CASSLGQGEGYTF. The CDR3 region has the DNA TGTGCCAGCAGCCTGGGCCAGGGCGAAGGCTACACCTTC.

The chain employs TRBV7-8 and TRBJ1-4; 8 bases are a match to TRBD1. V trimming: 7 bases; J trimming: 7 bases; junction bases outside the gene matches: 5. Germline loops: CDR1 SGHVS, CDR2 FQNEAQ. CDR3 size: 13 residues. This chain's CDR3 is CASKDRDGEKLFF. The DNA of the CDR3 is TGTGCCAGCAAGGACAGGGACGGTGAAAAACTGTTTTTT.

The rearrangement uses TRBV7-9 and TRBJ2-5; tentatively, D is TRBD2 (6 bases). The germline V gene encodes CDR1 SEHNR and CDR2 FQNEAQ (reference sequence). This CDR3 comprises 15 residues. Deletions cut 4 bases from V and 1 base from J, with 13 bases between. Written as DNA, the CDR3 is TGTGCCAGCAGCTCCCGTCTGCGGGGCCAAGAGACCCAGTACTTC. As protein: CASSSRLRGQETQYF.

The chain uses TRBV7-9 and TRBJ1-1; no reliable D call. V lost 5 bases and J lost 4, with 14 bases in between. The CDR3 spans 14 residues. Per the germline V gene, CDR1 is SEHNR and CDR2 is FQNEAQ (reference sequence). The CDR3 here is CASSNWTGTTEAFF. The CDR3 DNA follows: TGTGCCAGCAGCAATTGGACGGGAACCACTGAAGCTTTCTTT.

The genes are TRBV5-4 and TRBJ2-7, with TRBD1 matching 10 bases. The germline CDR1 and CDR2 sequences are SGHNT and YYREEE (reference sequence). This CDR3 comprises 14 residues. Trimming at V came to 4 bases and at J to 4 bases, leaving 5 bases not matched to a gene. Written as DNA, the CDR3 is TGTGCCAGCAGCGCCCGGGACAGGGGTTACGAGCAGTACTTC. This encodes CASSARDRGYEQYF.

This clonotype was recorded once. The gene calls are TRBV20-1 and TRBJ1-6, with 8 bases lining up with TRBD1. Germline loops: CDR1 DFQATT, CDR2 SNEGSKA (reference sequence). The CDR3 contains 15 residues. V lost 5 bases, J lost 6 bases, and 9 bases stayed unmatched. The CDR3 region is CSAYGQGRFNSPLHF. CDR3 bases: TGCAGTGCTTACGGACAGGGAAGGTTTAATTCACCCCTCCACTTT.

The genes are TRBV29-1 and TRBJ2-5, with 7 bases matching TRBD1. Germline V gene sequence: CDR1 SQVTM, CDR2 ANQGSEA. The CDR3 consists of 13 residues. Losses at the gene ends were 4 bases for V and 5 bases for J; bases not matched to a gene: 7. The CDR3 DNA sequence: TGCAGCGTTGCCGTACAGGGGACGGAGACCCAGTACTTC. Its translation is CSVAVQGTETQYF.

This chain uses TRBV18 with TRBJ1-1; possibly TRBD1 for D (6 bases). The germline CDR1 and CDR2 sequences are KGHSH and LQKENI. V was trimmed by 2 bases and J by 1 base, leaving 11 bases between them. The CDR3 runs 15 residues. For the CDR3, the DNA is TGTGCCAGCTCACCAGGGGTGACAGGGAACACTGAAGCTTTCTTT. It yields the protein CASSPGVTGNTEAFF.

V is TRBV19 and J is TRBJ2-5, with D perhaps being TRBD1 or TRBD2 (5 bases each). The length of the CDR3 is 14 residues. Trimming removed 7 bases at V and 4 bases at J, with 16 bases between. CDR1 is LNHDA, CDR2 SQIVND, per germline (reference sequence). As DNA, the CDR3 is TGTGCCAGTATGAGGGGTGGAATGGGAGAGACCCAGTACTTC. Residues: CASMRGGMGETQYF.

V and J are TRBV3-1 and TRBJ2-5, with D perhaps given as TRBD1 or TRBD2 (6 bases each). Trimming took 4 bases from V and 6 from J, leaving 9 bases between them. From germline, CDR1 is LGHDT and CDR2 YNNKEL (reference sequence). The CDR3 is 12 residues long. In DNA form, the CDR3 reads TGTGCCAGCAGCCTAGGGGGGAAGACCCAGTACTTC. It encodes CASSLGGKTQYF.